Following are 32 T cell receptor beta chains from one sample sequenced in a study of T cells after yellow fever vaccination. Via MiXCR, TCRdb re-called the 5' RACE reads, giving one row per CDR3 protein. The data hold about 340,000 distinct CDR3 sequences, with 8.5% to 9% observed a single time. Material: PBMCs, obtained on the day of the first yellow fever vaccination. Every receptor here comes from a man younger than 35 who received the YFV17D yellow fever vaccine.

This chain's CDR3 is CSASSQDLLYNEQFF. In DNA form, the CDR3 reads TGCAGTGCTAGTTCCCAGGATTTACTCTACAATGAGCAGTTCTTC. The chain recombines TRBV20-1 with TRBJ2-1; D is unclear. Trimming shortened V by 3 bases and J by 3 bases, and 15 bases separated the two germline ends. CDR3 size: 15 residues. Germline-derived CDR1 and CDR2 are DFQATT and SNEGSKA (reference sequence).

This clonotype showed up just a few times. The CDR3 does not close with the conserved phenylalanine or tryptophan, likely indicating a read error. It is unclear where the CDR3 begins or ends on the DNA, so no DNA is shown, and the CDR3 is as TCRdb lists it. The V gene is TRBV21-1, the J gene TRBJ1-6. TRBV21-1 is noted as a pseudogene. The CDR3 is made up of 12 amino acids, end residues included. The chain's CDR3 is CASSPRSTNRGI.

The rearrangement joins TRBV20-1 to TRBJ2-5; 11 bases fit TRBD1. V trimming: 3 bases; J trimming: 5 bases; junction bases outside the gene matches: 11. Germline V gene lookup returns CDR1 DFQATT and CDR2 SNEGSKA (reference sequence). The CDR3 consists of 16 residues. CDR3 DNA: TGCAGTGCTAGGCGCATGGGACAGGGGGAGTGGGAGACCCAGTACTTC. Residues: CSARRMGQGEWETQYF.

In the case of this clonotype: Germline is not matched at one junction end, which may reflect a read error. The J gene is TRBJ1-6, the V gene TRBV11-2; tentatively, D is TRBD1 (5 bases). The CDR3 has 17 amino acids. Germline values: CDR1 SGHAT, CDR2 FQNNGV. The CDR3 region is CASSVDPPGVKGSPLHF. The DNA of the CDR3 is TGTGCCAGCAGCGTAGACCCACCGGGGGTAAAGGGTTCACCCCTCCACTTT.

This clonotype was found many times. This chain uses TRBV24-1 with TRBJ2-5; 7 bases match TRBD2. CDR1 is KGHDR and CDR2 is SFDVKD in the germline V gene. This CDR3 contains 15 residues. Germline trimming cut 1 base from V and 5 bases from J; bases unmatched to any gene: 6. The chain's CDR3 is CATSDFLAGVETQYF. CDR3 nucleotides: TGTGCCACCAGTGATTTCCTGGCGGGGGTGGAGACCCAGTACTTC.

The rearrangement links TRBV4-1 to TRBJ1-2; TRBD1 is a possible D gene (5 bases). CDR3 length: 13 residues. Germline V gives CDR1 MGHRA, CDR2 YSYEKL. The ends were cut back, 5 bases at V and 4 bases at J, with 11 bases in the middle. The CDR3 is CASSGTDLYGYTF. The CDR3 DNA reads as TGCGCCAGCAGCGGGACGGACCTCTATGGCTACACCTTC.

There are many counts of this clonotype. The V gene is TRBV4-1, the J gene TRBJ2-1; D is ambiguous. There are 15 residues in the CDR3. CDR1 MGHRA and CDR2 YSYEKL come from the germline V gene. V dropped 0 bases and J dropped 1 base, with 7 bases sitting between them. Here the CDR3 DNA reads TGCGCCAGCAGCCAAGAGCGGAGATCCTACAATGAGCAGTTCTTC. This sequence encodes CASSQERRSYNEQFF.

J is TRBJ2-7 and V is TRBV6-2 or TRBV6-3, with D perhaps given as TRBD1 or TRBD2 (5 bases each). Trimming stripped 6 bases from V and 3 bases from J, with 21 bases between. This CDR3 has 16 residues. Germline values: CDR1 MNHEY, CDR2 SVGEGT. DNA for the CDR3: TGTGCCAGCAGAACCCCCCGGCCGGGACCAGGCTACGAGCAGTACGTC. The encoded protein is CASRTPRPGPGYEQYV.

This clonotype was counted between two and nine times. The V gene is TRBV3-1, the J gene TRBJ2-2; 11 nucleotides agree with TRBD1. Germline-derived CDR1 and CDR2 are LGHDT and YNNKEL (reference sequence). The CDR3 extends over 15 amino acids. V dropped 1 base and J dropped 6; count of bases not matched to a gene: 1. This CDR3 is CASSQGGQGAGELFF. The CDR3 bases are TGTGCCAGCAGCCAAGGGGGACAGGGGGCCGGGGAGCTGTTTTTT.

This clonotype was counted between two and nine times. J is TRBJ1-6 and V is TRBV7-2; D gene uncertain. Trimming shortened V by 1 base and J by 6 bases, and 13 bases separated the two germline ends. The germline V gene has CDR1 SGHTA and CDR2 FQGNSA. The CDR3 extends over 16 amino acids. CDR3 loop: CASSLVPPQINSPLHF. The CDR3 region has the DNA TGTGCCAGCAGCTTAGTCCCACCGCAAATTAATTCACCCCTCCACTTT. The full variable domain, in which reference TRBV7-2 and TRBJ1-6 provide the parts outside the CDR3, is GAGVSQSPSNKVTEKGKDVELRCDPISGHTALYWYRQSLGQGLEFLIYFQGNSAPDKSGLPSDRFSAERTGGSVSTLTIQRTQQEDSAVYLCASSLVPPQINSPLHFGNGTRLTVT.

There are many counts of this clonotype. J is TRBJ2-1 and V is TRBV7-2; 11 bases agree with TRBD2. Germline trimming cut 2 bases from V and 5 bases from J; bases unmatched to any gene: 5. Germline V gene sequence: CDR1 SGHTA, CDR2 FQGNSA. This CDR3 spans 16 amino acids. The CDR3 spells CASSLLLAGGHNEQFF. In DNA, the CDR3 is TGTGCCAGCAGCTTACTCCTAGCGGGGGGACACAATGAGCAGTTCTTC.

This clonotype was found many times. The chain combines TRBV12-3 or TRBV12-4 with TRBJ2-7; D might be TRBD1 or TRBD2, each matching 5 bases. CDR3 size: 11 residues. V lost 5 bases, J lost 12 bases, and 14 bases lay in between. The CDR3 coding sequence is TGTGCCAGCAGTACTCGGGGCAGTCCGTACTTC. It specifies CASSTRGSPYF.

This clonotype has more than one count but fewer than ten. This sequence joins TRBV7-2 and TRBJ2-4; D could derive from TRBD1 or TRBD2 (6 bases each). V was shortened by 3 bases and J by 3 bases, with 15 bases between the two germline ends. There are 16 residues in the CDR3. Looked up from germline, CDR1 is SGHTA and CDR2 is FQGNSA. The CDR3 DNA reads TGTGCCAGCAGCTTGAGGAGGGGGGTGGACAAAAACATTCAGTACTTC. Translation gives CASSLRRGVDKNIQYF. Full variable domain (remainder filled in from reference TRBV7-2 and TRBJ2-4): GAGVSQSPSNKVTEKGKDVELRCDPISGHTALYWYRQSLGQGLEFLIYFQGNSAPDKSGLPSDRFSAERTGGSVSTLTIQRTQQEDSAVYLCASSLRRGVDKNIQYFGAGTRLSVL.

The chain joins TRBV2 to TRBJ2-5; D remains ambiguous. V lost 1 base to trimming and J lost 3 bases, with 9 bases between them. The CDR3 covers 14 residues. Germline V gene lookup returns CDR1 SNHLY and CDR2 FYNNEI. CDR3 residues: CASSEVRLEETQYF. The CDR3 DNA reads TGTGCCAGCAGTGAAGTTCGCCTCGAAGAGACCCAGTACTTC.

This clonotype was recorded a few times. The gene calls are TRBV5-1 and TRBJ2-7; 8 positions agree with TRBD1. CDR3 size: 14 residues. The J segment lost 3 bases and the V segment lost 4 bases, leaving 6 bases of the junction unmatched. Germline V gene sequence: CDR1 SGHRS, CDR2 YFSETQ. DNA of the CDR3: TGCGCCAGCAGCACCGGACAGGGCGGCTACGAGCAGTACTTC. This gives the protein CASSTGQGGYEQYF.

This clonotype was observed a handful of times. The chain joins TRBV10-3 to TRBJ2-1; TRBD2 agrees at 7 bases. CDR1 and CDR2 from the germline V gene are ENHRY and SYGVKD. V gave up 9 bases and J gave up 4 bases; unmatched junction bases: 6. The CDR3 runs to 13 residues. CDR3 sequence (DNA): TGTGCCATTCTCGGGGGGTCTTACAATGAGCAGTTCTTC. Protein product: CAILGGSYNEQFF.

This clonotype was seen just once. The chain recombines TRBV18 with TRBJ2-4; no clear D. V shed 6 bases and J shed 0 bases, with 9 bases lying between them. CDR3 length: 14 amino acids. Germline V lookup: CDR1 KGHSH, CDR2 LQKENI. DNA for the CDR3: TGTGCCAGCTCGTCGGACCTAGCCAAAAACATTCAGTACTTC. It codes for CASSSDLAKNIQYF.

The table lists this clonotype with a few counts. The rearrangement joins TRBV9 to TRBJ2-1; D is unresolved. Trimming stripped 3 bases from V and 0 bases from J, with 13 bases between. CDR1 is SGDLS and CDR2 is YYNGEE in the germline V gene. This CDR3 contains 16 residues. The CDR3 sequence: CASSAPEPSSYNEQFF. CDR3 DNA sequence: TGTGCCAGCAGCGCACCGGAGCCGAGCTCCTACAATGAGCAGTTCTTC. Full variable domain (outside the CDR3, taken from reference TRBV9 and TRBJ2-1): DSGVTQTPKHLITATGQRVTLRCSPRSGDLSVYWYQQSLDQGLQFLIQYYNGEERAKGNILERFSAQQFPDLHSELNLSSLELGDSALYFCASSAPEPSSYNEQFFGPGTRLTVL.

CDR3 region: CASSFTVSTDTQYF. The DNA for the CDR3 is TGTGCCAGCAGCTTCACCGTCAGCACAGATACGCAGTATTTT. This chain connects TRBV6-1 to TRBJ2-3, with D unresolved. The CDR3 loop spans 14 amino acids. Trimming left V 6 bases short and J 0 bases short, with 10 bases between. CDR1 is MNHNS, CDR2 SASEGT, per germline.

This clonotype was observed many times. The chain joins TRBV4-1 to TRBJ2-3; 12 bases are a match to TRBD2. Germline V gene sequence: CDR1 MGHRA, CDR2 YSYEKL. There are 17 residues in the CDR3. V shed 4 bases, J shed 7 bases, and the junction held 12 bases outside the gene matches. The CDR3 reads CASSPASGGARGYTQYF. CDR3 DNA sequence: TGCGCCAGCAGCCCGGCTAGCGGGGGGGCCCGAGGATATACGCAGTATTTT.

This clonotype was recorded at least ten times. The chain combines TRBV6-2 or TRBV6-3 with TRBJ2-3, with TRBD2 matching over 12 bases. CDR1 and CDR2 from the germline V gene are MNHEY and SVGEGT. This CDR3 is 15 amino acids long. V lost 5 bases and J lost 4; bases outside the gene matches: 4. CDR3: CASSRTSGAPDTQYF. The CDR3 nucleotides are TGTGCCAGCAGTAGGACTAGCGGGGCTCCAGATACGCAGTATTTT.

This clonotype occurred many times. The rearrangement joins TRBV12-3 or TRBV12-4 to TRBJ1-1, with D maybe TRBD1 (5 bases). V dropped 5 bases and J dropped 4 bases, with 14 bases sitting between them. The CDR3 has 14 residues. CDR3: CASSGGGDSTEAFF. The CDR3 DNA reads as TGTGCCAGCAGTGGGGGGGGAGATTCCACTGAAGCTTTCTTT.

In this sample, this clonotype turned up a few times. The CDR3 loop reads CASSPPLTGGTEAFF. The CDR3 DNA is TGTGCCAGCTCACCACCTTTGACAGGGGGCACTGAAGCTTTCTTT. The chain links TRBV18 to TRBJ1-1; TRBD1 agrees at 9 bases. V shed 0 bases, J shed 4 bases, and the junction held 3 bases outside the gene matches. CDR3 length: 15 amino acids. Per the germline V gene, CDR1 is KGHSH and CDR2 is LQKENI.

The chain carries TRBV24-1 and TRBJ2-1; possibly TRBD1 for D (6 bases). The CDR3 has 15 residues. The germline gives CDR1 KGHDR, CDR2 SFDVKD. Between the trimmed V and J ends, which lost 3 bases and 8 bases, there was a span of 16 bases. CDR3 sequence: CATSDHPARGDEQFF. The CDR3 nucleotides are TGTGCCACCAGTGATCACCCCGCCAGGGGCGATGAGCAGTTCTTC.

This clonotype appeared many times. The V call is TRBV18, the J call TRBJ2-1, with D perhaps TRBD1 or TRBD2 (5 bases each). The germline V gene has CDR1 KGHSH and CDR2 LQKENI. Trimming took 3 bases from V and 6 from J, leaving 6 bases between them. The CDR3 is 12 residues long. Here the CDR3 reads CASSPGRNEQFF. The CDR3 region has the DNA TGTGCCAGCTCACCGGGACGCAATGAGCAGTTCTTC.

This clonotype was seen many times. The rearrangement links TRBV6-1 to TRBJ1-2; 10 bases align to TRBD1. The germline gives CDR1 MNHNS, CDR2 SASEGT. V dropped 6 bases and J dropped 11; count of bases not matched to a gene: 15. The CDR3 contains 15 residues. CDR3 bases: TGTGCCAGCAGCACCACCGGGACAGGGGAAGGACCTTACACCTTC. This translates into CASSTTGTGEGPYTF.

The chain employs TRBV7-4 and TRBJ2-2, with TRBD1 matching 8 bases. This CDR3 has 17 amino acids. V lost 11 bases, J lost 3 bases, and 17 bases stayed unmatched. The germline CDR1 and CDR2 sequences are SGHVT and SQSDAQ. CDR3 sequence: CASRGHTPRGDTGELFF. The CDR3 nucleotides read TGTGCCTCCAGGGGGCACACCCCCAGGGGAGACACCGGGGAGCTGTTTTTT.

This clonotype was detected a few times. J is TRBJ1-1 and V is TRBV5-1; 9 positions agree with TRBD1. CDR1 and CDR2 (germline): SGHRS, YFSETQ. J lost 5 bases, V lost 7 bases, and 9 bases had no gene match. CDR3 length equals 14 residues. The chain's CDR3 is CASGGGTGRTEAFF. The DNA of the CDR3 is TGCGCCAGCGGCGGGGGGACAGGGAGGACTGAAGCTTTCTTT.

In this sample, this clonotype turned up a few times. The chain is built from TRBV12-3 or TRBV12-4 and TRBJ1-4; D gene uncertain. CDR3 length: 14 amino acids. V was shortened by 6 bases and J by 10 bases, with 18 bases between the two germline ends. The CDR3 nucleotides are TGTGCCAGCAGATTGTCCTCCTCCTCGGGAAAACTGTTTTTT. Encoded protein: CASRLSSSSGKLFF.

In its sample, this clonotype was seen many times. The gene calls are TRBV7-3 and TRBJ1-6; TRBD1 might be the D (5 bases). Germline V gene sequence: CDR1 SGHTA, CDR2 FQGTGA. V lost 2 bases to trimming and J lost 11 bases, with 16 bases between them. This CDR3 spans 15 amino acids. The CDR3 sequence: CASSLVGGEGTPLHF. The CDR3 bases are TGTGCCAGCAGCTTAGTCGGGGGAGAAGGGACACCCCTCCACTTT.

This clonotype was recorded a few times. The chain combines TRBV7-2 with TRBJ2-7; 9 nucleotides match TRBD1. V lost 2 bases and J lost 5; bases outside the gene matches: 7. Germline V lookup: CDR1 SGHTA, CDR2 FQGNSA. This CDR3 contains 15 residues. CDR3 nucleotide sequence: TGTGCCAGCAGCTTAAAGGGACAGGGATTTGACGAGCAGTACTTC. Protein sequence: CASSLKGQGFDEQYF.

The chain couples TRBV6-1 to TRBJ2-7, with unresolved D. The CDR3 spans 12 residues. In germline, CDR1 is MNHNS, CDR2 SASEGT. Trimming left V 4 bases short and J 4 bases short, with 8 bases between. CDR3 nucleotide sequence: TGTGCCAGCAGTGTAACTGAATACGAGCAGTACGTC. It specifies CASSVTEYEQYV.